A selection of T cell receptor beta chains follows, all from one sample in a study of blood T cell repertoires in COVID-19. Some clones are missing from TCRdb's copy, which holds only in-frame ones; the method was immunoSEQ multiplex PCR. There are about 220,000 clones in the sample; about 79% occur only once, and roughly 3.5% lies in the top ten. Sequences were obtained from PBMCs or T cells enriched from blood (not recorded which). The origin of the receptors is a woman aged 60-75 years who had recovered from COVID-19. CDR3s include the opening cysteine and the closing phenylalanine or tryptophan. Fields, in order: clone size, V gene, D gene, J gene, CDR3 protein, CDR3 DNA. D genes are given only for firm matches. The size field is filled for only some rows; it gives once, few, many or a size class.

NA	TRBV12-3/TRBV12-4	NA	TRBJ2-5	CASSRGKETQYF	TGTGCCAGCAGTAGGGGAAAAGAGACCCAGTACTTC
NA	TRBV6-6	NA	TRBJ1-5	CASSIRQANQPQHF	TGTGCCAGCAGTATCCGGCAGGCGAATCAGCCCCAGCATTTT
NA	TRBV5-5	TRBD2	TRBJ2-3	CASSLVLAGFTDTQYF	TGTGCCAGCAGCTTGGTCCTAGCGGGATTCACAGATACGCAGTATTTT
NA	TRBV30	NA	TRBJ1-3	CAWSSYRTAFGNTIYF	TGTGCCTGGAGTTCATACAGGACAGCTTTCGGAAACACCATATATTTT
NA	TRBV23-1	NA	TRBJ1-5	CASSNYRKYSNQPQHF	TGCGCCAGCAGTAACTACAGGAAGTATAGCAATCAGCCCCAGCATTTT
NA	TRBV6-5	NA	TRBJ1-3	CASSPDSSGNTIYF	TGTGCCAGCAGCCCCGACAGCTCTGGAAACACCATATATTTT
NA	TRBV19	TRBD1	TRBJ1-1	CASSTGGTGGSYTEAFF	TGTGCCAGTAGTACCGGGGGGACAGGGGGCAGCTACACTGAAGCTTTCTTT
NA	TRBV11-2	TRBD2	TRBJ2-7	CASSYSLSGGTYEQYF	TGTGCCAGCAGCTACTCCCTCAGCGGGGGCACCTACGAGCAGTACTTC
NA	TRBV7-2	NA	TRBJ1-1	CASSPGFNTEAFF	TGTGCCAGCAGCCCAGGATTCAACACTGAAGCTTTCTTT
NA	TRBV7-9	NA	TRBJ2-4	CASSLLVDGWDIQYF	TGTGCCAGCAGCTTACTGGTTGACGGGTGGGACATTCAGTACTTC
NA	TRBV21-1	NA	TRBJ2-6	CASSKRRVRSGANVLTF	TGTGCCAGCAGCAAAAGGAGGGTCCGCTCTGGGGCCAACGTCCTGACTTTC
NA	TRBV19	TRBD1	TRBJ2-1	CASSRGQGYNEQFF	TGTGCCAGTAGTAGGGGACAGGGGTACAATGAGCAGTTCTTC
once	TRBV6-1	NA	TRBJ2-5	CASSENSGGQETQYF	TGTGCCAGCAGTGAAAATTCCGGAGGGCAAGAGACCCAGTACTTC
few	TRBV18	NA	TRBJ1-1	CASSPQRGGGEAFF	TGTGCCAGCTCACCACAACGGGGCGGGGGTGAAGCTTTCTTT
NA	TRBV27	NA	TRBJ1-2	CASSPVSGGRIGYTF	TGTGCCAGCAGTCCCGTCAGCGGGGGGCGTATCGGCTACACCTTC
NA	TRBV9	TRBD2	TRBJ2-1	CASSVANPSGRAEQFF	TGTGCCAGCAGCGTAGCTAACCCTAGCGGGAGGGCTGAGCAGTTCTTC
NA	TRBV6-1	NA	TRBJ1-2	CASSEMQGHGGYTF	TGTGCCAGCAGTGAGATGCAGGGCCATGGTGGCTACACCTTC
NA	TRBV6-4	TRBD2	TRBJ2-2	CASRTSGDTGELFF	TGTGCCAGCAGAACTAGCGGCGACACCGGGGAGCTGTTTTTT
NA	TRBV19	NA	TRBJ1-5	CASTPWAGEGHQPQHF	TGTGCCAGTACCCCCTGGGCGGGGGAGGGCCATCAGCCCCAGCATTTT
NA	TRBV7-9	NA	TRBJ2-7	CASSPHSSEQYF	TGTGCCAGCAGCCCGCATTCCAGCGAGCAGTACTTC